A selection of T cell receptor beta chains follows, all from one sample in a study of vaccination and CD4 T cells after COVID-19. TCRdb used MiXCR to reprocess the PCR reads, holding one entry per CDR3 protein. The sample holds about 3,500 distinct CDR3 sequences; around 19% are singletons and the top ten take 25% to 30%. Their antigens are not known. Source material: CD4+ T cells from blood, cultured in vitro. Source of these receptors: a human donor who had recovered from COVID-19. CDR3s include the opening cysteine and the closing phenylalanine or tryptophan. D genes are given only for firm matches. Clone size, where shown, is once, few, many, or a class for clones that have expanded.

j_call | v_call | d_call | clone_size | cdr3_nt | cdr3_aa
TRBJ1-5 | TRBV19 | NA | few | TGTGCCAGTACTCCTAATAAAGGGCAGGGGCCCAATAGCAATCAGCCCCAGCATTTT | CASTPNKGQGPNSNQPQHF
TRBJ1-1 | TRBV7-9 | NA | medium-sized | TGTGCCAGCAGCCCCCCACAGAGGAACACTGAAGCTTTCTTT | CASSPPQRNTEAFF
TRBJ2-6 | TRBV6-1 | NA | few | TGTGCCAGCAGTGTGGCAGAATCTGGGGCCAACGTCCTGACTTTC | CASSVAESGANVLTF
TRBJ1-3 | TRBV11-2 | NA | few | TGTGCCAGCAGCTTAGGGGGCGGTGGGCCTGGAAACACCATATATTTT | CASSLGGGGPGNTIYF
TRBJ1-1 | TRBV30 | NA | NA | TGTGCCTGGAGTGCGGATCCGAACACTGAAGCTTTCTTT | CAWSADPNTEAFF
TRBJ2-7 | TRBV5-6 | NA | NA | TGTGCCAGCAGCCCTACCCTGGGCATCTCCTACGAGCAGTACTTC | CASSPTLGISYEQYF
TRBJ1-1 | TRBV6-1 | NA | medium-sized | TGTGCCAGCAGTGAAGCGCGGGGAGTGAACACTGAAGCTTTCTTT | CASSEARGVNTEAFF
TRBJ2-1 | TRBV9 | TRBD2 | few | TGTGCCAGCAGCACGCGGACGGGGGGCAATGAGCAGTTCTTC | CASSTRTGGNEQFF
TRBJ2-5 | TRBV20-1 | NA | NA | TGCAGTGCGCCAAAAGGAAGGCCGCAAGAGACCCAGTACTTC | CSAPKGRPQETQYF
TRBJ1-3 | TRBV19 | NA | NA | TGTGCCAGTAGTATATCCAGACAAGTCAGGGATGGAAACACCATATATTTT | CASSISRQVRDGNTIYF
TRBJ1-5 | TRBV6-5 | NA | few | TGTGCCAGCAGTTACCAACAGAATCAGCCCCAGCATTTT | CASSYQQNQPQHF
TRBJ2-5 | TRBV2 | NA | NA | TGTGCCAGCAGTGAAGGTACGCTACGAGGGGAAGAGACCCAGTACTTC | CASSEGTLRGEETQYF
TRBJ1-2 | TRBV7-9 | NA | once | TGTGCCAGCAGCTCCGGGACTCCCGGCTATGGCTACGCCTTC | CASSSGTPGYGYAF
TRBJ1-1 | TRBV20-1 | TRBD1 | NA | TGCAGTGCTAGTTCGGGGACAGGGTATACTGAAGCTTTCTTT | CSASSGTGYTEAFF
TRBJ2-7 | TRBV3-1 | NA | NA | TGTGCCAGCAGCCTGATGCCCAAGTCCGCATACGAGCAGTACTTC | CASSLMPKSAYEQYF
TRBJ2-3 | TRBV20-1 | NA | few | TGCAGTGCTAGAGATCTCAAAGCGGCCGCGGGGTTT | CSARDLKAAAGF
TRBJ2-2 | TRBV2 | TRBD2 | few | TGTGCCAGCAGGGTCGGGACTAGTGGGACCGGGGAGCTGTTTTTT | CASRVGTSGTGELFF
TRBJ2-7 | TRBV12-3/TRBV12-4 | NA | medium-sized | TGTGCCAGCAGTATATACTCCGAGCAGTACTTC | CASSIYSEQYF
TRBJ1-2 | TRBV18 | NA | NA | TGTGCCAGCTCACCACCGGACAGACCTAACTATGGCTACACCTTC | CASSPPDRPNYGYTF
TRBJ1-1 | TRBV20-1 | TRBD1 | medium-sized | TGCAGTGCTATGCAGGGGGCGCGTATAAATGAAGCTTTCTTT | CSAMQGARINEAFF